These 20 T cell receptor beta chains came from one sample sequenced in a study of cytomegalovirus exposure and HLA in healthy donors. In the PCR, 60 Vbeta and 13 Jbeta primers were used. TCRdb's copy holds only in-frame clones and misses some; the assay was immunoSEQ multiplex PCR. The data contain about 130,000 clones, 75% to 85% of them singletons. Sequencing input: PBMCs. The receptor set was obtained from a woman aged 18-29 years in good health and CMV-seropositive.

This chain joins TRBV27 and TRBJ2-5; 8 positions match TRBD1. Looked up from germline, CDR1 is MNHEY and CDR2 is SMNVEV (reference sequence). With V trimmed by 6 bases and J by 5 bases, 17 bases remained unmatched. This CDR3 has 17 amino acids. Written as DNA, the CDR3 is TGTGCCAGCAGCGCTTTAAGGGAAACAGGGGGGACCGAGACCCAGTACTTC. Its translation: CASSALRETGGTETQYF.

This chain uses TRBV5-1 with TRBJ2-3; the match to TRBD2 covers 7 bases. CDR3 length: 15 residues. The germline V gene has CDR1 SGHRS and CDR2 YFSETQ. V shed 3 bases, J shed 1 base, and the junction held 5 bases outside the gene matches. The CDR3 protein is CASSSFGGGTDTQYF. The CDR3 nucleotides read TGCGCCAGCAGCTCATTTGGGGGGGGCACAGATACGCAGTATTTT.

V usage is TRBV7-9 and J usage is TRBJ1-6; D call uncertain. This CDR3 is built from 14 residues. Trimming cost V 4 bases and J 8 bases, with 12 bases left between them. Germline V gives CDR1 SEHNR, CDR2 FQNEAQ (reference sequence). The chain's CDR3 is CASSYGGTYSPLHF. CDR3 DNA: TGTGCCAGCAGCTATGGCGGCACCTATTCACCCCTCCACTTT.

This chain joins TRBV5-4 and TRBJ2-5, with a tentative D call TRBD1 (6 bases). The J call is in doubt because the DNA end fits TRBJ2-7 better. The CDR3 consists of 14 residues. In germline, CDR1 is SGHNT, CDR2 YYREEE (reference sequence). CDR3 nucleotide sequence: TGTGCCAGCAGCTTGGGACCAGGGGACAACGAGCAGTACTTC. Protein sequence: CASSLGPGDNEQYF.

This clone was recorded once. This rearrangement joins TRBV6-1 to TRBJ1-1; 7 nucleotides line up with TRBD1. The CDR3 is made up of 14 amino acids. With 7 bases clipped from V and 4 bases from J, the junction kept 9 bases outside the gene matches. Germline V CDR1 and CDR2: MNHNS, SASEGT. CDR3 residues: CASTHRGRRTEAFF. For the CDR3, the DNA is TGTGCCAGCACCCACAGGGGAAGGCGCACTGAAGCTTTCTTT.

The chain links TRBV7-2 to TRBJ2-1; 8 nucleotides line up with TRBD2. V shed 5 bases and J 4 bases; nucleotides not matched to a gene: 10. The CDR3 covers 16 residues. CDR1 and CDR2 (germline): SGHTA, FQGNSA. CDR3 sequence: CASSPSGGSDYNEQFF. DNA for the CDR3: TGTGCCAGCAGCCCCTCGGGGGGGTCTGATTACAATGAGCAGTTCTTC.

This clone was recorded only once. The rearrangement joins TRBV11-2 to TRBJ2-2, with 10 bases lining up with TRBD2. Germline V gene data show CDR1 as SGHAT and CDR2 as FQNNGV. The CDR3 spans 17 residues. The trim removed 0 bases at V and 7 bases at J, leaving 8 bases unmatched. CDR3 amino acids: CASSLDERGGHGGELFF. The DNA of the CDR3 is TGTGCCAGCAGCTTAGACGAGCGGGGGGGCCATGGCGGGGAGCTGTTTTTT. The entire variable domain, with the rest obtained from reference TRBV11-2 and TRBJ2-2, is as follows: EAGVAQSPRYKIIEKRQSVAFWCNPISGHATLYWYQQILGQGPKLLIQFQNNGVVDDSQLPKDRFSAERLKGVDSTLKIQPAKLEDSAVYLCASSLDERGGHGGELFFGEGSRLTVL.

This clone has just a few counts. J is TRBJ2-6 and V is TRBV11-3; 10 nucleotides agree with TRBD1. The V segment lost 5 bases and the J segment 4 bases; nucleotides outside the gene matches: 8. The CDR3 loop spans 17 amino acids. Looked up from germline, CDR1 is SGHNT and CDR2 is YENEEA. The CDR3 is CASSHSRQGAGANVLTF. The CDR3 region has the DNA TGTGCCAGCAGCCACAGTCGACAGGGGGCAGGGGCCAACGTCCTGACTTTC.

The chain employs TRBV28 and TRBJ1-1, with 9 bases lining up with TRBD1. Looked up from germline, CDR1 is MDHEN and CDR2 is SYDVKM. V was clipped by 8 bases and J by 7 bases; unmatched bases: 5. The CDR3 spans 12 residues. The CDR3 coding sequence is TGTGCCAGCCACGACAGGGGGTATGAAGCTTTCTTT. Protein: CASHDRGYEAFF.

The rearrangement uses TRBV27 and TRBJ2-5, with 9 nucleotides matching TRBD2. CDR3 size: 15 residues. The V gene end was trimmed by 6 bases and the J gene end by 4 bases; junction bases not matched to a gene: 9. Looked up from germline, CDR1 is MNHEY and CDR2 is SMNVEV (reference sequence). CDR3 sequence: CASSPRGGRGETQYF. The CDR3 region has the DNA TGTGCCAGCAGCCCGCGGGGGGGCCGAGGAGAGACCCAGTACTTC.

This clone was seen a single time. This sequence joins TRBV5-1 and TRBJ1-2; 8 nucleotides line up with TRBD1. The V gene end was trimmed by 0 bases and the J gene end by 0 bases; junction bases not matched to a gene: 1. This CDR3 is 15 amino acids long. Germline loops: CDR1 SGHRS, CDR2 YFSETQ. CDR3 bases: TGCGCCAGCAGCTTGGGACAGGGGCCTAACTATGGCTACACCTTC. Translating it yields CASSLGQGPNYGYTF.

This clone has a handful of counts. This chain joins TRBV4-1 and TRBJ1-1; TRBD1 matches 7 bases. The CDR3 totals 14 residues. Trimming cost V 3 bases and J 7 bases; bases outside gene matches: 8. Germline-derived CDR1 and CDR2 are MGHRA and YSYEKL. The CDR3 region has the DNA TGCGCCAGCAGCCAGCCTCAACAGGGGAATGAAGCTTTCTTT. Amino acids: CASSQPQQGNEAFF.

The chain carries TRBV2 and TRBJ1-6; 7 nucleotides match TRBD1. The junction had 9 bases not matched to a gene; V was cut back by 6 bases and J by 10 bases. From germline, CDR1 is SNHLY and CDR2 FYNNEI. The CDR3 sequence is 14 residues long. Written as DNA, the CDR3 is TGTGCCAGCAGGGACGGGACAGTGAGCTCACCCCTCCACTTT. This codes for CASRDGTVSSPLHF.

The chain employs TRBV27 and TRBJ2-5; 9 positions agree with TRBD1. The V and J ends lost 5 bases and 2 bases, in that order; junction bases with no gene match: 6. The germline V gene encodes CDR1 MNHEY and CDR2 SMNVEV (reference sequence). The CDR3 sequence is 15 residues long. The CDR3 spells CASSPRTGEQETQYF. In DNA, the CDR3 is TGTGCCAGCAGTCCAAGGACAGGGGAGCAAGAGACCCAGTACTTC.

The rearrangement joins TRBV27 to TRBJ1-5; a possible D gene is TRBD1 (6 bases). This CDR3 region has 14 residues. Germline V lookup: CDR1 MNHEY, CDR2 SMNVEV (reference sequence). V was cut by 2 bases and J by 7 bases, with 12 bases left in between. In nucleotides, the CDR3 is TGTGCCAGCAGTTTAAACAGGGTAGGGCAGCCCCAGCATTTT. It codes for CASSLNRVGQPQHF.

This clone has a single count. The J gene is TRBJ1-1, the V gene TRBV9, with TRBD1 matching 8 bases. The J segment lost 4 bases and the V segment lost 4 bases, leaving 6 bases of the junction unmatched. Per the germline V gene, CDR1 is SGDLS and CDR2 is YYNGEE. This CDR3 spans 14 amino acids. CDR3: CASSQTGDGTEAFF. CDR3 sequence (DNA): TGTGCCAGCAGCCAGACAGGGGATGGCACTGAAGCTTTCTTT. The full variable domain, its missing parts supplied by reference TRBV9 and TRBJ1-1, is DSGVTQTPKHLITATGQRVTLRCSPRSGDLSVYWYQQSLDQGLQFLIQYYNGEERAKGNILERFSAQQFPDLHSELNLSSLELGDSALYFCASSQTGDGTEAFFGQGTRLTVV.

V gene TRBV11-2 combines with J gene TRBJ1-5, with D unclear. Trimming left V 5 bases short and J 5 bases short, with 10 bases between. CDR3 length equals 13 residues. Germline-derived CDR1 and CDR2 are SGHAT and FQNNGV. CDR3 in amino acids: CASSPASDQPQHF. DNA for the CDR3: TGTGCCAGCAGCCCCGCTTCGGATCAGCCCCAGCATTTT.

The chain carries TRBV29-1 and TRBJ2-5, with D tentatively TRBD1 (5 bases). Germline V gene lookup returns CDR1 SQVTM and CDR2 ANQGSEA. The CDR3 contains 11 residues. This CDR3 is CSVQTRGTQYF. The CDR3 nucleotides are TGCAGTGTACAGACAAGGGGGACCCAGTACTTC.

The chain joins TRBV7-6 to TRBJ2-7; D is possibly TRBD2 (5 bases). Germline values: CDR1 SGHVS, CDR2 FNYEAQ. The CDR3 sequence is 12 residues long. Deletions cut 6 bases from V and 4 bases from J, with 10 bases between. CDR3 in amino acids: CASSYTGYEQYF. For the CDR3, the DNA is TGTGCCAGCAGTTACACGGGGTACGAGCAGTACTTC.

The chain joins TRBV7-3 to TRBJ2-2, with 11 nucleotides matching TRBD2. Germline assignment: CDR1 SGHTA and CDR2 FQGTGA. The CDR3 consists of 16 residues. The J segment lost 10 bases and the V segment lost 1 base, leaving 8 bases of the junction unmatched. For the CDR3, the DNA is TGTGCCAGCAGCTTAAGCCCTAGCGGGGGGCCGTTGGAGCTGTTTTTT. It encodes CASSLSPSGGPLELFF. The variable domain in full, with the rest retrieved from reference TRBV7-3 and TRBJ2-2, is GAGVSQTPSNKVTEKGKYVELRCDPISGHTALYWYRQSLGQGPEFLIYFQGTGAADDSGLPNDRFFAVRPEGSVSTLKIQRTERGDSAVYLCASSLSPSGGPLELFFGEGSRLTVL.